The next 24 T cell receptor beta chains were all read from a single sample in a study of cytomegalovirus exposure and HLA in healthy donors. Primers for the PCR totalled 60 Vbeta and 13 Jbeta. Generated by immunoSEQ multiplex PCR, the TCRdb table keeps only in-frame clones and is missing some. The profile covers around 140,000 clones, with approximately 82% appearing a single time and more than 9.5% taken by the ten largest. Material: PBMCs. All receptors come from a woman in her sixties or seventies in good health and CMV-seropositive.

This clone appeared once. The chain combines TRBV6-5 with TRBJ2-2, with a weak D call TRBD2 (6 bases). In germline, CDR1 is MNHEY, CDR2 SVGAGI. V dropped 6 bases and J dropped 5 bases, with 16 bases sitting between them. The CDR3 is 15 residues long. The CDR3 region has the DNA TGTGCCAGCAGACGTGACGGGAGTGGTACCGGGGAGCTGTTTTTT. Protein: CASRRDGSGTGELFF.

This clone was counted a single time. The CDR3 region is CASSFLAAKETQYF. In nucleotides, the CDR3 is TGTGCCAGCAGTTTTTTGGCGGCTAAAGAGACCCAGTACTTC. The rearrangement uses TRBV28 and TRBJ2-5; D unresolved. V was shortened by 3 bases and J by 3 bases, with 11 bases between the two germline ends. The CDR3 contains 14 residues. Germline V gives CDR1 MDHEN, CDR2 SYDVKM.

The CDR3 loop reads CASSPEAGVVYGYTF. In DNA, the CDR3 is TGTGCCAGCAGCCCGGAGGCAGGAGTAGTCTATGGCTACACCTTC. This chain connects TRBV5-4 to TRBJ1-2; D is ambiguous. V was shortened by 4 bases and J by 4 bases, with 17 bases between the two germline ends. The CDR3 consists of 15 residues. The germline V gene has CDR1 SGHNT and CDR2 YYREEE (reference sequence).

J is TRBJ1-1 and V is TRBV7-9, with 7 bases identical to TRBD1. In germline, CDR1 is SEHNR, CDR2 FQNEAQ (reference sequence). The CDR3 runs 15 residues. V shed 5 bases, J shed 7 bases, and the junction held 13 bases outside the gene matches. The CDR3 DNA is TGTGCCAGCAGCGCCGCTCAGGGGGGAGTGGGTGAAGCTTTCTTT. This translates into CASSAAQGGVGEAFF.

This rearrangement joins TRBV7-8 to TRBJ2-5; 7 bases align to TRBD2. The CDR3 is 13 residues long. V lost 3 bases and J lost 5; bases outside the gene matches: 3. Per the germline V gene, CDR1 is SGHVS and CDR2 is FQNEAQ. The CDR3 sequence: CASSFSGRETQYF. CDR3 DNA sequence: TGTGCCAGCAGCTTCTCCGGGAGGGAGACCCAGTACTTC.

The chain is built from TRBV19 and TRBJ1-5; 12 nucleotides line up with TRBD1. With V trimmed by 4 bases and J by 9 bases, 10 bases remained unmatched. The CDR3 consists of 16 residues. Germline loops: CDR1 LNHDA, CDR2 SQIVND (reference sequence). CDR3: CASSTGTGGHQPPQHF. In DNA form, the CDR3 reads TGTGCCAGTAGTACCGGGACAGGGGGCCATCAGCCGCCCCAGCATTTT.

The V gene is TRBV6-5, the J gene TRBJ2-1; tentative D call: TRBD2 (6 bases). CDR1 and CDR2 (germline): MNHEY, SVGAGI. The CDR3 extends over 11 amino acids. Trimming left V 6 bases short and J 10 bases short, with 10 bases between. The CDR3 sequence is CASSPGDEQFF. In nucleotides, the CDR3 is TGTGCCAGCAGCCCGGGAGACGAGCAGTTCTTC.

The genes are TRBV5-6 and TRBJ1-2; 8 bases are a match to TRBD1. The CDR3 has 16 amino acids. Per germline, CDR1 SGHDT and CDR2 YYEEEE. V lost 1 base, J lost 3 bases, and 8 bases stayed unmatched. In DNA form, the CDR3 reads TGTGCCAGCAGCTTGTCATCAGGGGGCGCCCACTATGGCTACACCTTC. Its protein is CASSLSSGGAHYGYTF.

V usage is TRBV5-1 and J usage is TRBJ1-5, with D uncertain. V lost 0 bases and J 3 bases, leaving 4 bases between the germline ends. Per the germline V gene, CDR1 is SGHRS and CDR2 is YFSETQ. There are 13 residues in the CDR3. The CDR3 reads CASSLDSNQPQHF. CDR3 nucleotides: TGCGCCAGCAGCTTGGACTCCAATCAGCCCCAGCATTTT. The full variable domain, in which reference TRBV5-1 and TRBJ1-5 provide the parts outside the CDR3, is KAGVTQTPRYLIKTRGQQVTLSCSPISGHRSVSWYQQTPGQGLQFLFEYFSETQRNKGNFPGRFSGRQFSNSRSEMNVSTLELGDSALYLCASSLDSNQPQHFGDGTRLSIL.

The gene calls are TRBV6-5 and TRBJ2-5; TRBD1 matches at 12 bases. V lost 7 bases to trimming and J lost 11 bases; unmatched junction nucleotides: 11. Per germline, CDR1 MNHEY and CDR2 SVGAGI. The CDR3 is made up of 14 amino acids. CDR3 sequence: CASNPPGQGAVQYF. The CDR3 nucleotides read TGTGCCAGCAATCCCCCGGGACAGGGGGCTGTGCAGTACTTC.

This chain connects TRBV7-8 to TRBJ1-4, with TRBD1 identical over 7 bases. Germline V CDR1 and CDR2: SGHVS, FQNEAQ. J was trimmed by 7 bases and V by 2 bases; bases with no gene match: 10. The CDR3 length is 16 residues. CDR3 loop: CASSLLAGQPPEKLFF. The CDR3 DNA reads as TGTGCCAGCAGCTTATTGGCGGGACAGCCCCCTGAAAAACTGTTTTTT.

The chain couples TRBV4-1 to TRBJ2-1; a possible D gene is TRBD2 (5 bases). The CDR3 loop spans 15 amino acids. Trimming removed 0 bases from V and 4 bases from J, with 10 bases in between. Germline loops: CDR1 MGHRA, CDR2 YSYEKL. The CDR3 spells CASSQDRGLYNEQFF. In nucleotides, the CDR3 is TGCGCCAGCAGCCAAGATAGAGGGTTGTACAATGAGCAGTTCTTC.

CDR3 sequence reads: CASRTGTGIAEAFF. CDR3 coding DNA: TGTGCCAGCAGGACCGGGACAGGGATCGCTGAAGCTTTCTTT. The V and J genes are TRBV7-2 and TRBJ1-1; TRBD1 agrees at 9 bases. Germline values: CDR1 SGHTA, CDR2 FQGNSA. This CDR3 comprises 14 residues. The J segment lost 6 bases and the V segment lost 6 bases, leaving 8 bases of the junction unmatched.

The chain is built from TRBV28 and TRBJ1-3, with TRBD1 as a possible D gene (6 bases). Trimming shortened V by 6 bases and J by 1 base, and 10 bases separated the two germline ends. CDR3 length equals 14 residues. The V gene's germline CDR1 is MDHEN and CDR2 SYDVKM. The DNA for the CDR3 is TGTGCCAGCAGCCTTGGGACATCTGGAAACACCATATATTTT. Translated: CASSLGTSGNTIYF.

This chain joins TRBV6-4 and TRBJ1-5; D is unresolved. This CDR3 contains 13 residues. Germline-derived CDR1 and CDR2 are MRHNA and SNTAGT. Trimming took off 4 bases at V and 3 bases at J, with 7 bases between the two ends. The CDR3: CASSVFVNQPQHF. The CDR3 DNA reads TGTGCCAGCAGTGTCTTTGTCAATCAGCCCCAGCATTTT.

J is TRBJ2-1 and V is TRBV7-2; D might be TRBD2 (6 bases). The length of the CDR3 is 15 residues. The germline V gene encodes CDR1 SGHTA and CDR2 FQGNSA. V shed 5 bases and J shed 2 bases, with 13 bases lying between them. In nucleotides, the CDR3 is TGTGCCAGCAGCCGTAGACTAGACCCCTACAATGAGCAGTTCTTC. Translating gives CASSRRLDPYNEQFF.

The chain joins TRBV7-2 to TRBJ2-5; 9 bases are a match to TRBD1. CDR1 and CDR2 from the germline V gene are SGHTA and FQGNSA. The length of the CDR3 is 15 residues. With 1 base clipped from V and 5 bases from J, the junction kept 5 bases outside the gene matches. The CDR3 region has the DNA TGTGCCAGCAGCTTAGGCGACAGGGGGAGGGAGACCCAGTACTTC. Translated, it gives CASSLGDRGRETQYF.

This clone turned up a few times. V gene TRBV10-3 combines with J gene TRBJ2-5, with a tentative D call TRBD2 (5 bases). V lost 4 bases to trimming and J lost 6 bases, with 15 bases between them. This CDR3 has 14 residues. CDR1 and CDR2 from the germline V gene are ENHRY and SYGVKD. DNA for the CDR3: TGTGCCATCAGTGGCGGGCTTAGCGACAAGACCCAGTACTTC. Its protein is CAISGGLSDKTQYF.

This chain connects TRBV30 to TRBJ2-7; tentatively, D is TRBD2 (5 bases). Trimming pared 0 bases from V and 4 bases from J, leaving 7 bases between. The CDR3 length is 12 residues. Germline V lookup: CDR1 GTSNPN, CDR2 SVGIG (reference sequence). CDR3 sequence (DNA): TGTGCCTGGAGTGTACGAGGGTACGAGCAGTACTTC. Translating gives CAWSVRGYEQYF.

The chain joins TRBV9 to TRBJ1-2; D is uncertain. V was cut by 4 bases and J by 9 bases, with 19 bases left in between. CDR1 and CDR2 (germline): SGDLS, YYNGEE. The CDR3 is 14 residues long. The DNA of the CDR3 is TGTGCCAGCAGCCCTCCCCGGCCAGGACTTCGCTACACCTTC. Its protein is CASSPPRPGLRYTF.

V is TRBV7-9 and J is TRBJ1-3, with no clear D. CDR1 SEHNR and CDR2 FQNEAQ come from the germline V gene (reference sequence). Trimming removed 1 base from V and 4 bases from J, with 11 bases in between. The CDR3 consists of 15 residues. CDR3 sequence (DNA): TGTGCCAGCAGCTTAGGTTCAGTCTCCGGAAACACCATATATTTT. It yields the protein CASSLGSVSGNTIYF.

The chain joins TRBV7-9 to TRBJ2-7; D gene unclear. The CDR3 is made up of 16 amino acids. Trimming pared 5 bases from V and 3 bases from J, leaving 20 bases between. The germline V gene encodes CDR1 SEHNR and CDR2 FQNEAQ (reference sequence). The CDR3 nucleotides read TGTGCCAGCAGCACCGAAAGGCGAGGATATGACTACGAGCAGTACTTC. This translates into CASSTERRGYDYEQYF.

The rearrangement joins TRBV9 to TRBJ2-7; 9 nucleotides agree with TRBD1. Germline loops: CDR1 SGDLS, CDR2 YYNGEE. Germline trimming cut 5 bases from V and 5 bases from J; bases unmatched to any gene: 8. CDR3 length: 14 amino acids. The DNA of the CDR3 is TGTGCCAGCAGTGCCGGGACAGGGTGGGACGAGCAGTACTTC. Its translation is CASSAGTGWDEQYF.

V gene TRBV9 combines with J gene TRBJ2-1, with D tentatively TRBD2 (5 bases). Trimming removed 3 bases at V and 1 base at J, with 11 bases between. Germline V gene lookup returns CDR1 SGDLS and CDR2 YYNGEE. The CDR3 has 15 amino acids. For the CDR3, the DNA is TGTGCCAGCAGCGGGTCTAGCAGGTCCTACAATGAGCAGTTCTTC. Translating gives CASSGSSRSYNEQFF.